This TCR beta chain was found in a study of blood T cell repertoires in COVID-19. Study details: The analysed material was cDNA or gDNA that came from T cells, B-cell-depleted T cells, or PBMCs.

Trimming removed 2 bases from V and 4 bases from J; junction bases left unmatched: 5. Germline CDR1 MRHNA, CDR2 SNTAGT. This CDR3 is 18 amino acids long. Original analysis: Amplifying reference gene primers gave estimates of nucleated cell counts. The assay was immunoSEQ multiplex PCR, and TCRdb's table has in-frame clones only and misses some. V and J calls and clone size come straight from that table; D and trimming were deduced from the DNA. The sample contains 51,000 or so clones, around 81% of which appear only once. The chain is built from TRBV6-4 and TRBJ2-1; 16 bases agree with TRBD2. The receptor was isolated from a woman older than 75 with COVID-19, enrolled during active disease. Sequencing was done on a sample of peripheral blood. Here the CDR3 DNA reads TGTGCCAGCAGTGACACGGGACTAGCGGGAGGGCGGTACAATGAGCAGTTCTTC. It yields the protein CASSDTGLAGGRYNEQFF.